The T cell receptor (beta chain) described here comes from a study of blood T cell repertoires in COVID-19. Across the study: Acute and convalescent COVID-19 specimens originated in the United States, Italy and Spain.

Germline V gene data show CDR1 as LNHDA and CDR2 as SQIVND (reference sequence). This CDR3 has 15 amino acids. Germline trimming cut 5 bases from V and 1 base from J; bases unmatched to any gene: 6. Libraries were prepared by immunoSEQ multiplex PCR; TCRdb keeps only in-frame clonotypes and omits some of them. This sample has about 150,000 clones, with 81% found just once. The chain recombines TRBV19 with TRBJ1-2; 8 bases fit TRBD1. The TCR sequence derives from a woman aged 55-69 years with active or convalescent COVID-19. The sequencing sample was made of peripheral blood. The CDR3 DNA is TGTGCCAGTAGTTTCGGGACAGGATTTAACTATGGCTACACCTTC. It translates to CASSFGTGFNYGYTF.